This T cell receptor beta chain was sequenced in a study of Ad26.COV2.S vaccination and SARS-CoV-2 variants. On the study more broadly: In the study, Ad26.COV2.S was injected intramuscularly once, or twice 56 days apart.

The data were produced by immunoSEQ multiplex PCR, yet TCRdb's version contains in-frame clones alone and is incomplete. The profile covers about 350,000 clones, with 80% to 90% appearing a single time and approximately 5% taken by the ten largest. There are 15 residues in the CDR3. Germline trimming cut 4 bases from V and 5 bases from J; bases unmatched to any gene: 10. Germline values: CDR1 LNHDA, CDR2 SQIVND (reference sequence). Indicated treatment: about 20 received Ad26.COV2.S at low or high dose, single or two shots; roughly five received placebo; per-sample allocation not given. The samples were gathered on day 63 after the first injection of vaccine or placebo. Only one count was recorded for this clone.

The source material was peripheral blood, sampled in a trial of Ad26.COV2.S vaccine versus placebo. The TCR was taken from a person between 18 and 60 years old who received the Ad26.COV2.S COVID-19 vaccine or a placebo. This sequence joins TRBV19 and TRBJ2-7; the match to TRBD1 covers 8 bases. The CDR3 region is CASSTRQGKIHEQYF. Here the CDR3 DNA reads TGTGCCAGTAGTACTCGACAGGGGAAGATCCACGAGCAGTACTTC.